This T cell receptor gamma chain was documented in a study of Vδ1+ human thymocytes. Study findings and constraints: Thymic TRG and TRD repertoires appeared highly polyclonal.

The CDR3 runs 12 residues. The germline gives CDR1 GITISATS, CDR2 ISYDGTV (reference sequence). The ends lost 2 bases at V and 9 bases at J; junction bases unmatched: 7. Extracted RNA was reverse transcribed into cDNA. CDR3 amplicons came from multiplex PCR with pooled V-gene forward and constant-region reverse primers. TCRdb fed the multiplex PCR reads to CATT. The table has 25,000 to 35,000 gamma-chain clones, roughly 20% seen once; the top ten hold 1.8%. This clone showed up just a few times. What it binds is unknown. Sequencing was performed on Vdelta1+ gamma-delta thymocytes from the thymus. Subset defined: FACS-sorted CD3+ TCRalphabeta- TCRVdelta1+ TCRVdelta2- thymocytes. The clonotype comes from a boy younger than two who had congenital heart surgery. The rearrangement links TRGV9 to TRGJ1 or TRGJ2. CDR3 DNA: TGTGCCTTGTGGGAGGGTGAAGGTAAGAAACTCTTT. Translating it yields CALWEGEGKKLF.